This T cell receptor beta chain was sequenced for a study of T cells in Graves' hyperthyroidism and ophthalmopathy. Amplification of TCR beta CDR3 regions used RNA as the template. A set of HTBI primers served as the primers for a first-round RT-PCR of the TCR CDR3. In TCRdb, the multiplex PCR reads were re-called with MiXCR into one record per CDR3 protein. The profile shows hundreds of thousands of distinct CDR3 sequences, roughly 14% of them singletons. CDR1 and CDR2 from the germline V gene are SGDLS and YYNGEE. The CDR3 totals 15 residues. Unmatched junction bases numbered 4, after V lost 0 bases and J lost 3 bases. This clonotype showed up many times. Ophthalmopathy patients all had a Clinical Activity Score of at least 3, a NOSPECS grade of at least 4 and disease under 3 months old. Patients were excluded for uncontrolled infection, other autoimmune disease, pregnancy or lactation. PBMCs were derived from roughly 9.6 ml fresh peripheral blood.

The specimen sequenced was blood. The rearrangement joins TRBV9 to TRBJ2-7; the match to TRBD1 covers 9 bases. This TCR derives from a woman between 40 and 55 years old with Graves' ophthalmopathy. CDR3 sequence (DNA): TGTGCCAGCAGCGTAGAGGACAGGGGTGGCTACGAGCAGTACTTC. As protein: CASSVEDRGGYEQYF.